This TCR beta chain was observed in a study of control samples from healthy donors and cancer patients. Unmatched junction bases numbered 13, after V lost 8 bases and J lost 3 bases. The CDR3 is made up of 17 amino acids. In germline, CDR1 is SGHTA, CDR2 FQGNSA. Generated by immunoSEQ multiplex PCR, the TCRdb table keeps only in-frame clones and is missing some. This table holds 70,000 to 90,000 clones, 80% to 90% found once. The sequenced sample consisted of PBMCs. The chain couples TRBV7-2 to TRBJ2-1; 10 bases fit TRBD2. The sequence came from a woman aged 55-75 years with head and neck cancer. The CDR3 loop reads CASVKLAGETIYNEQFF. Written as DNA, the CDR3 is TGTGCCAGCGTAAAGCTAGCGGGAGAAACTATCTACAATGAGCAGTTCTTC.